This T cell receptor beta chain appears in the sequencing data of a study of shared clonotypes between healthy human individuals. General observations from the study: Memory subsets had estimated richness that was generally smaller than that of naive subsets.

Division of CD4+ cells produced a CD45RA+ naive subset and a CD45RA-negative memory subset. Data came from immunoSEQ multiplex PCR; TCRdb stores just in-frame clones and leaves some out. This sample yields some 2.4 million clones, of which approximately 94% are seen a single time; 0.35% to 0.45% belongs to the top ten. The CDR3 extends over 15 amino acids. Germline CDR1 MDHEN, CDR2 SYDVKM. Deletions cut 3 bases from V and 2 bases from J, with 12 bases between. As concerns this clone: No antigen is known for it.

The specimen sequenced was naive CD4+ T cells from PBMCs. Subset given: CD45RA+ positively selected. This chain links TRBV28 with TRBJ2-3; possibly TRBD1 or TRBD2 for D (6 bases each). The receptor's source is a young man in good health. Some clones in this sample may be carry-over from other donors' samples. The CDR3 reads CASSFGGLSTDTQYF. CDR3 sequence (DNA): TGTGCCAGCAGTTTCGGGGGCCTATCCACAGATACGCAGTATTTT.